The 26 T cell receptor beta chains below all came from one sample that was sequenced in a study of blood T cells in healthy people across ages. Using a J-beta primer mix together with a sample-barcoded 5' primer, a second PCR was run for roughly 7 to 12 cycles. Each CDR3 protein is one row after TCRdb ran MiXCR on the 5' RACE reads. Found here are fewer than 1,200,000 distinct CDR3 sequences, 20% to 25% of them singletons; the top ten hold about 0.8%. In addition, the sample was reused for a study of T cells of mothers and their children.

The sequenced material came from blood. Every receptor here comes from a girl aged 2-15 years in good health.

This clonotype was seen a handful of times. The rearrangement uses TRBV29-1 and TRBJ1-1; TRBD1 matches at 7 bases. There are 12 residues in the CDR3. CDR1 is SQVTM and CDR2 is ANQGSEA in the germline V gene. V lost 7 bases, J lost 4 bases, and 6 bases stayed unmatched. The CDR3 DNA reads TGCAGCGCCGAGACAGGGATCACTGAAGCTTTCTTT. Encoded protein: CSAETGITEAFF.

The chain links TRBV11-2 to TRBJ2-1, with D uncertain. The germline gives CDR1 SGHAT, CDR2 FQNNGV. The CDR3 has 15 amino acids. V was shortened by 1 base and J by 2 bases, with 9 bases between the two germline ends. The CDR3 region is CASSLAQDPYNEQFF. DNA for the CDR3: TGTGCCAGCAGCTTAGCCCAGGACCCCTACAATGAGCAGTTCTTC.

The chain carries TRBV28 and TRBJ1-2, with D possibly matching TRBD1 (5 bases). V lost 6 bases and J 7 bases, leaving 18 bases between the germline ends. Germline assignment: CDR1 MDHEN and CDR2 SYDVKM. The CDR3 length is 14 residues. The CDR3 bases are TGTGCCAGCAGCACACCGGGACGCGAGGGTGGCTACACCTTC. Protein sequence: CASSTPGREGGYTF.

This rearrangement joins TRBV20-1 to TRBJ2-5, with 10 positions matching TRBD2. The DNA end favors TRBJ2-1, so the J call may be wrong. Germline CDR1 reads DFQATT; CDR2 reads SNEGSKA (reference sequence). The CDR3 covers 14 residues. Here the CDR3 reads CSARPLAGDNEQFF. CDR3 sequence (DNA): TGCAGTGCTAGACCCCTAGCGGGGGACAATGAGCAGTTCTTC.

The chain has TRBV12-3 or TRBV12-4 and TRBJ1-1; TRBD1 might be the D (5 bases). The CDR3 is made up of 13 amino acids. V lost 5 bases, J lost 5 bases, and 12 bases lay in between. As DNA, the CDR3 is TGTGCCAGCAGTGCCGGGACTCGGACTGAAGCTTTCTTT. It codes for CASSAGTRTEAFF.

The rearrangement joins TRBV12-3 or TRBV12-4 to TRBJ2-5, with D unresolved. Near its end, the DNA agrees better with TRBJ2-1, so the J call may be wrong. This CDR3 comprises 13 residues. CDR3 region: CASSSRLVYQQFF. Here the CDR3 DNA reads TGTGCCAGCAGTTCCCGACTTGTGTATCAGCAGTTCTTC.

This clonotype turned up a few times. The chain employs TRBV29-1 and TRBJ2-1; D unclear. Looked up from germline, CDR1 is SQVTM and CDR2 is ANQGSEA. The ends were cut back, 5 bases at V and 9 bases at J, with 23 bases in the middle. The CDR3 loop spans 15 amino acids. The CDR3 DNA reads as TGCAGCGTTCTTCCAAGCGACGCCTCCCGCGGTGAGCAGTTCTTC. Translation: CSVLPSDASRGEQFF.

The chain joins TRBV5-1 to TRBJ1-1; D is ambiguous. There are 18 residues in the CDR3. CDR1 SGHRS and CDR2 YFSETQ come from the germline V gene. V lost 1 base and J lost 0, with 19 bases in between. CDR3 coding DNA: TGCGCCAGCAGCTTGTTCGGCAACCTGGGAGTCATGAACACTGAAGCTTTCTTT. It yields the protein CASSLFGNLGVMNTEAFF.

The chain is built from TRBV5-1 and TRBJ2-3; TRBD2 matches at 7 bases. V shed 5 bases, J shed 5 bases, and the junction held 17 bases outside the gene matches. Germline loops: CDR1 SGHRS, CDR2 YFSETQ. This CDR3 is 17 amino acids long. CDR3: CASSLPILAERGDTQYF. In DNA form, the CDR3 reads TGCGCCAGCAGTCTGCCGATCCTAGCGGAGAGGGGAGATACGCAGTATTTT.

This clonotype was seen more than once but under ten times. The chain couples TRBV11-2 to TRBJ2-6; possible D gene TRBD1, 6 bases. The CDR3 consists of 17 residues. V was cut by 7 bases and J by 0 bases, with 16 bases left in between. Germline V gene lookup returns CDR1 SGHAT and CDR2 FQNNGV. CDR3 protein: CASTTGQGFSGANVLTF. Written as DNA, the CDR3 is TGTGCCAGCACCACGGGACAAGGGTTCTCTGGGGCCAACGTCCTGACTTTC.

The chain couples TRBV18 to TRBJ2-5, with 10 positions matching TRBD2. The J call may be incorrect, as the DNA end agrees better with TRBJ2-1. The CDR3 has 18 residues. CDR1 KGHSH and CDR2 LQKENI come from the germline V gene. CDR3 in amino acids: CASSHNSIAGGRMDEQFF. CDR3 DNA: TGTGCCAGCTCACATAATTCGATAGCGGGAGGAAGAATGGATGAGCAGTTCTTC.

As to this clonotype: One end of the junction does not line up with germline, which may come from a read error. The chain joins TRBV5-1 to TRBJ2-5, with unresolved D. The CDR3 sequence is 14 residues long. CDR1 and CDR2 (germline): SGHRS, YFSETQ. The CDR3: CASSLVLGQETQYF. In nucleotides, the CDR3 is TGCGCCAGCAGTTTGGTTCTGGGTCAGGAGACCCAGTACTTC.

This clonotype has a handful of counts. V is TRBV18 and J is TRBJ1-4; the D is unclear. The CDR3 runs to 15 residues. Germline lookup yields CDR1 KGHSH and CDR2 LQKENI. Trimming pared 5 bases from V and 8 bases from J, leaving 18 bases between. The CDR3 region is CASSLRPGAPEKLFF. CDR3 coding DNA: TGTGCCAGCTCATTACGACCGGGAGCCCCCGAAAAACTGTTTTTT.

Only a few counts were recorded for this clonotype. The V gene is TRBV6-1, the J gene TRBJ1-4, with 9 positions matching TRBD1. The CDR3 has 17 amino acids. V was clipped by 6 bases and J by 5 bases; unmatched bases: 13. Germline assignment: CDR1 MNHNS and CDR2 SASEGT. The CDR3 spells CASSLIYTGTGNEKLFF. DNA for the CDR3: TGTGCCAGCAGCCTAATATATACCGGGACAGGGAATGAAAAACTGTTTTTT.

The rearrangement uses TRBV29-1 and TRBJ2-3, with a possible D match to TRBD1 (5 bases). The CDR3 totals 14 residues. Per the germline V gene, CDR1 is SQVTM and CDR2 is ANQGSEA. The V end lost 7 bases, the J end lost 0 bases, and 14 bases lay between the germline ends. CDR3 bases: TGCAGCGGGGGCCCCTCTTCTAGCACAGATACGCAGTATTTT. Amino acids: CSGGPSSSTDTQYF.

This chain links TRBV3-1 with TRBJ2-1, with 7 bases aligning to TRBD1. The germline CDR1 and CDR2 sequences are LGHDT and YNNKEL (reference sequence). V dropped 0 bases and J dropped 13; count of bases not matched to a gene: 9. This CDR3 is built from 14 residues. The DNA of the CDR3 is TGTGCCAGCAGCCAAGAAGGGACAGCTGAACCTCAGTTCTTC. This encodes CASSQEGTAEPQFF.

Only a few counts were recorded for this clonotype. V usage is TRBV24-1 and J usage is TRBJ1-1; no reliable D call. V gave up 9 bases and J gave up 0 bases, with 10 bases separating them. Germline V gene data show CDR1 as KGHDR and CDR2 as SFDVKD. The CDR3 runs to 13 residues. CDR3 nucleotides: TGTGCCACCCGCGGCGGGATGAACACTGAAGCTTTCTTT. Translating it yields CATRGGMNTEAFF.

The sample holds a few counts of this clonotype. V is TRBV7-2 and J is TRBJ1-2, with unresolved D. CDR3 size: 12 residues. Trimming took off 2 bases at V and 6 bases at J, with 7 bases between the two ends. Germline CDR1 and CDR2: SGHTA and FQGNSA. CDR3 DNA sequence: TGTGCCAGCAGCTTACCCCCTAATGGCTACACCTTC. It translates to CASSLPPNGYTF.

This clonotype was picked up a small number of times. The gene calls are TRBV7-9 and TRBJ1-3, with 7 bases matching TRBD1. Germline CDR1 SEHNR, CDR2 FQNEAQ (reference sequence). The CDR3 runs to 16 residues. The V and J ends lost 5 bases and 3 bases, in that order; junction bases with no gene match: 10. CDR3 sequence reads: CASSPLQGKSGNTIYF. The CDR3 nucleotides read TGTGCCAGCAGCCCGTTACAGGGGAAAAGTGGAAACACCATATATTTT.

This clonotype was seen only a few times. V and J are TRBV3-1 and TRBJ2-5, with D perhaps being TRBD1 or TRBD2 (6 bases each). Germline values: CDR1 LGHDT, CDR2 YNNKEL (reference sequence). The CDR3 covers 18 residues. V lost 7 bases, J lost 3 bases, and 27 bases lay in between. As DNA, the CDR3 is TGTGCCAGCACCCTCAAGCCAGGGGCGGGAAGGATTGAAGAGACCCAGTACTTC. Protein product: CASTLKPGAGRIEETQYF.

The chain employs TRBV21-1 and TRBJ2-1; TRBD1, the table's D call, lacks a check against the DNA. TRBV21-1 is a recognized pseudogene. This CDR3 spans 16 amino acids. In nucleotides, the CDR3 is TGTGCCAGCAGCAAAGACCAGGGGTCAGACAATTCTGAGCAGTTCTTC. This encodes CASSKDQGSDNSEQFF.

This clonotype was recorded a few times. The chain combines TRBV7-9 with TRBJ2-5; a weak D match, TRBD2 (6 bases). CDR3 size: 13 residues. V gave up 5 bases and J gave up 5 bases, with 12 bases separating them. CDR1 and CDR2 from the germline V gene are SEHNR and FQNEAQ (reference sequence). The CDR3 region is CASSGRDWETQYF. Written as DNA, the CDR3 is TGTGCCAGCAGCGGACGGGACTGGGAGACCCAGTACTTC.

V and J are TRBV7-2 and TRBJ2-1, with TRBD2 identical over 11 bases. The V gene's germline CDR1 is SGHTA and CDR2 FQGNSA. V lost 8 bases and J lost 6; bases outside the gene matches: 9. There are 15 residues in the CDR3. CDR3 nucleotides: TGTGCCAGCCCCTTACTAGCGGGAGAAGTCAATGAGCAGTTCTTC. Its translation: CASPLLAGEVNEQFF.

This clonotype was counted only a few times. The rearrangement uses TRBV2 and TRBJ2-1, with 8 bases identical to TRBD2. This CDR3 comprises 14 residues. Germline-derived CDR1 and CDR2 are SNHLY and FYNNEI. The CDR3 DNA reads TGTGGTACTAGCGGTTCAAGCTCCTACAATGAGCAGTTCTTC. Translated, it gives CGTSGSSSYNEQFF.

The CDR3 coding sequence is TGCAGCGTTGAGCAGGGGGTCGAGACCCAGTACTTC. The encoded protein is CSVEQGVETQYF. The chain employs TRBV29-1 and TRBJ2-5; 7 bases align to TRBD1. The CDR3 loop spans 12 amino acids. CDR1 SQVTM and CDR2 ANQGSEA come from the germline V gene. Trimming at V came to 3 bases and at J to 5 bases, leaving 3 bases not matched to a gene.

This clonotype was counted only a few times. The chain recombines TRBV20-1 with TRBJ2-5; 8 bases line up with TRBD1. Germline loops: CDR1 DFQATT, CDR2 SNEGSKA (reference sequence). Trimming removed 1 base from V and 5 bases from J; junction bases left unmatched: 12. The CDR3 extends over 16 amino acids. CDR3 in amino acids: CSARGEQGAIRETQYF. CDR3 coding DNA: TGCAGTGCTAGAGGGGAGCAGGGGGCAATTCGGGAGACCCAGTACTTC.